This is a list of T cell receptor beta chains from one sample in a study of T cell repertoires in cytomegalovirus infection. TCRdb fed the reads into MiXCR, producing one record per CDR3 protein. The sample carries more than 90,000 distinct CDR3 sequences, roughly 9.1% recorded once. These receptors are not linked to any known antigen. The specimen sequenced was PBMCs, sequenced either directly or after in vitro stimulation (not recorded which). These receptors were collected from a human donor in good health (CMV status not recorded). Some clones in this sample may be carry-over from other donors' samples. Both conserved end residues are part of each CDR3. D genes are given only for firm matches. Where a row states a size, it is once, few, many or the class of an expanded clone; other rows omit it.

v_gene,abundance,d_gene,j_gene,CDR3nt,CDR3aa
TRBV7-2,many,.,TRBJ1-2,TGTGCCAGCAGCCCCTACAGGGAGCGCCACTATGGCTACACCTTC,CASSPYRERHYGYTF
TRBV7-6,.,.,TRBJ2-5,TGTGCCAGCAGCGCGGCGAACATTGGGGCAGAGACCCAGTACTTC,CASSAANIGAETQYF
TRBV5-5,many,.,TRBJ1-1,TGTGCCAGCAGCTTGGACCGCCTGGCTGAAGCTTTCTTT,CASSLDRLAEAFF
TRBV7-9,many,.,TRBJ1-1,TGTGCCAGCAGCTTCCCCGCGGGGGTTAGCACTGAAGCTTTCTTT,CASSFPAGVSTEAFF
TRBV7-8,few,TRBD1,TRBJ1-1,TGTGCCAGCAGCCTGGACAGGCGGGGGGAAGCTTTCTTT,CASSLDRRGEAFF
TRBV5-8,few,TRBD2,TRBJ2-7,TGTGCCAGCAGCGTAACTAGCGGGAGGGCCTACGAGCAGTACTTC,CASSVTSGRAYEQYF
TRBV6-5,.,TRBD2,TRBJ2-7,TGTGCCAGCAGTCCGGGACTAGCGGGAGTTCGAAGCTCCTACGAGCAGTACTTC,CASSPGLAGVRSSYEQYF
TRBV7-2,many,.,TRBJ1-1,TGTGCCAGCAGCCCGCGGGCCTATATCAACACTGAAGCTTTCTTT,CASSPRAYINTEAFF
TRBV7-9,many,.,TRBJ2-1,TGTGCCAGCAGCTTAGCAGGGGAAATCAATGAGCAGTTCTTC,CASSLAGEINEQFF
TRBV7-3,many,.,TRBJ2-7,TGTGCCAGCAGCTTATCCCCGTCCTACGAGCAGTACTTC,CASSLSPSYEQYF
TRBV6-2/TRBV6-3,.,.,TRBJ2-4,TGTGCCAGCAGTTACGTTCGGAACATTCAGTACTTC,CASSYVRNIQYF
TRBV28,many,.,TRBJ1-5,TGTGCCAGCAGTTTTGTAGGACCCCATAGCAATCAGCCCCAGCATTTT,CASSFVGPHSNQPQHF
TRBV19,.,TRBD2,TRBJ2-3,TGTGCCAGTACTCGGAAGGGACTAGCGGGGAGGGCAAATGAAGATACGCAGTATTTT,CASTRKGLAGRANEDTQYF
TRBV6-5,few,.,TRBJ2-5,TGTGCCAGCAGTTACTCATCTGCCGAAGAGACCCAGTACTTC,CASSYSSAEETQYF
TRBV12-3/TRBV12-4,.,TRBD2,TRBJ2-5,TGTGCCAGCAGTCGACGGACTAGCGGGATCGGGACCCAGTACTTC,CASSRRTSGIGTQYF
TRBV7-2,many,TRBD1,TRBJ1-3,TGTGCCAGCAGCTTAGTTTCAGGGGGCGGAGGAGGAAACACCATATATTTT,CASSLVSGGGGGNTIYF